The 29 T cell receptor beta chains below all came from one sample that was sequenced in a study of long-term antiretroviral therapy in people with HIV (dated by TCRdb to between 2021 and 2022). Sequencing of the TRB variable region was done with the immunoSEQ hsTCRB v3.0 assay at survey level resolution. The clones in this table, taken by TCRdb from immuneACCESS, are in-frame only. Not every clone is retained; where verified, under half of the shortfall comes from an unresolved V gene, and the cause of the rest is unknown. The sample contains over 15,000 clones, about 90% of them found a single time. The biggest ten clones account for roughly 14% of the sample. Specimen: unsorted PBMCs, collected about 2.4 years before starting antiretroviral therapy. These receptors all come from a woman in her 30s with HIV.

The chain combines TRBV9 with TRBJ2-3; D gene uncertain. Germline V CDR1 and CDR2: SGDLS, YYNGEE. V was shortened by 3 bases and J by 2 bases, with 13 bases between the two germline ends. This CDR3 has 15 amino acids. In DNA form, the CDR3 reads TGTGCCAGCAGCGCCGTAGCAGAGCCCACAGATACGCAGTATTTT. Protein product: CASSAVAEPTDTQYF.

This chain uses TRBV27 with TRBJ1-2; D uncertain. CDR3 size: 14 residues. V was shortened by 7 bases and J by 4 bases, with 16 bases between the two germline ends. Germline CDR1 reads MNHEY; CDR2 reads SMNVEV (reference sequence). The CDR3 DNA sequence: TGTGCCAGCAAAACAGCCGCCTCCAGCTATGGCTACACCTTC. This sequence encodes CASKTAASSYGYTF.

V and J are TRBV19 and TRBJ1-2, with a possible D match to TRBD1 (5 bases). V was cut by 4 bases and J by 4 bases, with 7 bases left in between. Germline CDR1 reads LNHDA; CDR2 reads SQIVND (reference sequence). This CDR3 has 12 amino acids. The CDR3 nucleotides read TGTGCCAGTAGTAGACAGAGCTATGGCTACACCTTC. It specifies CASSRQSYGYTF.

The CDR3 DNA reads TGCGCCAGCAGCGAAATGACAGGGGGCACTGAAGCTTTCTTT. Encoded protein: CASSEMTGGTEAFF. The V and J genes are TRBV5-1 and TRBJ1-1; 9 bases align to TRBD1. J gave up 4 bases and V 4 bases, and 5 bases lay outside the gene matches. The CDR3 length is 14 residues. CDR1 is SGHRS and CDR2 is YFSETQ in the germline V gene.

In DNA form, the CDR3 reads TGTGCCAGCCGGATAGGCGCGCATAGCAATCAGCCCCAGCATTTT. It specifies CASRIGAHSNQPQHF. The chain combines TRBV19 with TRBJ1-5, with D uncertain. The CDR3 length is 15 residues. CDR1 is LNHDA, CDR2 SQIVND, per germline (reference sequence). Trimming stripped 9 bases from V and 0 bases from J, with 15 bases between.

The rearrangement joins TRBV10-2 to TRBJ1-2, with TRBD1 matching 9 bases. V lost 0 bases and J lost 2; bases outside the gene matches: 4. The germline V gene has CDR1 WSHSY and CDR2 SAAADI. The CDR3 has 16 amino acids. The DNA for the CDR3 is TGCGCCAGCAGTGAGTCACTACAGGGGGCCAACTATGGCTACACCTTC. It specifies CASSESLQGANYGYTF.

This chain joins TRBV7-2 and TRBJ2-3; 9 positions agree with TRBD2. With V trimmed by 5 bases and J by 7 bases, 4 bases remained unmatched. Germline assignment: CDR1 SGHTA and CDR2 FQGNSA. CDR3 length: 13 residues. CDR3 protein: CASSPSGENTQYF. The CDR3 DNA sequence: TGTGCCAGCAGCCCTAGCGGGGAGAATACGCAGTATTTT.

The chain carries TRBV6-1 and TRBJ2-7; possibly TRBD1 for D (6 bases). This CDR3 has 13 residues. Germline V gives CDR1 MNHNS, CDR2 SASEGT. V lost 6 bases, J lost 3 bases, and 12 bases lay in between. The CDR3 sequence is CASSLDSFYEQYF. The CDR3 DNA is TGTGCCAGCAGCTTGGACAGCTTCTACGAGCAGTACTTC.

The chain is built from TRBV7-9 and TRBJ1-2; no firm D call. The CDR3 extends over 13 amino acids. Looked up from germline, CDR1 is SEHNR and CDR2 is FQNEAQ (reference sequence). V was clipped by 3 bases and J by 5 bases, with 10 bases between them. DNA of the CDR3: TGTGCCAGCAGCTTGGCGAATTTATATGGCTACACCTTC. Amino acids: CASSLANLYGYTF.

The V call is TRBV21-1, the J call TRBJ1-5; the DNA was not used to check the table's D call, TRBD1. TRBV21-1 has pseudogene status. This CDR3 region has 17 residues. This CDR3 reads CASSYSSGGPSNQPQHF. CDR3 in DNA: TGTGCCAGCAGCTATAGTTCAGGGGGTCCAAGCAATCAGCCCCAGCATTTT.

This chain joins TRBV6-6 and TRBJ1-2; no definite D call. The CDR3 covers 11 residues. Germline values: CDR1 MNHNY, CDR2 SVGAGI (reference sequence). The ends were cut back, 10 bases at V and 5 bases at J, with 11 bases in the middle. This chain's CDR3 is CATYRDYGYTF. The CDR3 DNA follows: TGTGCCACCTACAGAGATTATGGCTACACCTTC.

The sample holds one count of this clone. The chain recombines TRBV10-3 with TRBJ2-1; TRBD2 aligns across 9 bases. V lost 8 bases, J lost 3 bases, and 14 bases stayed unmatched. CDR1 is ENHRY, CDR2 SYGVKD, per germline. The CDR3 length is 17 residues. The CDR3, as DNA: TGTGCCATCCACCGGGACGGCGGGGGGGCGGTCTACAATGAGCAGTTCTTC. Its protein product is CAIHRDGGGAVYNEQFF.

The rearrangement uses TRBV7-2 and TRBJ2-7; 7 bases fit TRBD1. Trimming at V came to 3 bases and at J to 3 bases, leaving 8 bases not matched to a gene. Germline CDR1 reads SGHTA; CDR2 reads FQGNSA. CDR3 length: 15 residues. The chain's CDR3 is CASSFGQGVFYEQYF. In nucleotides, the CDR3 is TGTGCCAGCAGCTTCGGTCAGGGGGTATTCTACGAGCAGTACTTC.

This clone was seen a single time. V usage is TRBV25-1 and J usage is TRBJ2-7, with D possibly being TRBD1 (6 bases). V lost 4 bases and J lost 3, with 19 bases in between. Germline V gene lookup returns CDR1 MGHDK and CDR2 SYGVNS. The CDR3 spans 16 residues. The CDR3 sequence: CASSGGVWGQLYEQYF. The CDR3 region has the DNA TGTGCCAGCAGTGGGGGTGTTTGGGGGCAACTCTACGAGCAGTACTTC.

CDR3 DNA sequence: TGTGCCAGCAGTGAACCGGGACAGGGGACCTTTATGCAGTACTTC. Translated, it gives CASSEPGQGTFMQYF. V gene TRBV25-1 combines with J gene TRBJ2-7; 10 nucleotides agree with TRBD1. The CDR3 extends over 15 amino acids. The J segment lost 9 bases and the V segment lost 2 bases, leaving 10 bases of the junction unmatched. Germline CDR1 and CDR2: MGHDK and SYGVNS.

CDR3: CASSLNVGNFYGYTF. CDR3 coding DNA: TGTGCCAGCAGCTTAAATGTTGGAAATTTCTATGGCTACACCTTC. This chain uses TRBV7-2 with TRBJ1-2; D gene ambiguous. The CDR3 runs to 15 residues. Trimming shortened V by 2 bases and J by 4 bases, and 14 bases separated the two germline ends. In germline, CDR1 is SGHTA, CDR2 FQGNSA.

The chain combines TRBV2 with TRBJ2-1; 10 bases line up with TRBD2. With V trimmed by 7 bases and J by 2 bases, 5 bases remained unmatched. This CDR3 region has 15 residues. Per germline, CDR1 SNHLY and CDR2 FYNNEI. In DNA form, the CDR3 reads TGTGCCAGCATGGGAGCGGGGGGGGCCTACAATGAGCAGTTCTTC. Its translation: CASMGAGGAYNEQFF.

The V and J genes are TRBV5-8 and TRBJ1-1; TRBD1 matches at 9 bases. The junction had 10 bases not matched to a gene; V was cut back by 4 bases and J by 6 bases. From germline, CDR1 is SGHTS and CDR2 YDEGEE. The CDR3 covers 15 residues. This CDR3 reads CASSPGQGGFSEAFF. DNA of the CDR3: TGTGCCAGCAGCCCGGGACAGGGAGGATTCTCTGAAGCTTTCTTT.

The V and J genes are TRBV7-8 and TRBJ2-5; 10 nucleotides align to TRBD2. The CDR3 is made up of 13 amino acids. Germline CDR1 SGHVS, CDR2 FQNEAQ. V dropped 8 bases and J dropped 3; count of bases not matched to a gene: 3. CDR3 in DNA: TGTGCCAGCCGACTAGCGGGTGAAGAGACCCAGTACTTC. It yields the protein CASRLAGEETQYF.

V and J are TRBV6-6 and TRBJ1-2; D ambiguous. Trimming stripped 2 bases from V and 2 bases from J, with 12 bases between. CDR1 and CDR2 (germline): MNHNY, SVGAGI (reference sequence). This CDR3 has 15 amino acids. The CDR3 sequence: CASSYGQPRNYGYTF. CDR3 nucleotides: TGTGCCAGCAGTTACGGGCAGCCTAGGAACTATGGCTACACCTTC.

For the CDR3, the DNA is TGTGCCTGGAGCCAACCGGGACCTGAAGCTTTCTTT. Translation gives CAWSQPGPEAFF. V usage is TRBV30 and J usage is TRBJ1-1, with D perhaps matching TRBD1 (5 bases). CDR3 length: 12 amino acids. Germline lookup yields CDR1 GTSNPN and CDR2 SVGIG (reference sequence). V lost 3 bases, J lost 6 bases, and 11 bases lay in between.

The V and J genes are TRBV6-6 and TRBJ1-1; D unresolved. The germline V and J ends were trimmed by 4 bases and 3 bases, with 6 bases remaining between them. The CDR3 consists of 12 residues. The germline V gene encodes CDR1 MNHNY and CDR2 SVGAGI (reference sequence). The DNA of the CDR3 is TGTGCCAGCAGTTCCTCCGACACTGAAGCTTTCTTT. It is translated as CASSSSDTEAFF.

This chain links TRBV23-1 with TRBJ2-7; D perhaps matches TRBD2 (5 bases). TRBV23-1 is treated as an ORF (open reading frame) with a function not yet certain. The CDR3 totals 14 residues. V was trimmed by 8 bases and J by 6 bases, leaving 20 bases between them. In nucleotides, the CDR3 is TGCGCCAGCGCCATAGAGACACGGGATTCCGAGCAGTACTTC. Its protein product is CASAIETRDSEQYF.

The chain joins TRBV5-6 to TRBJ2-2; D gene ambiguous. This CDR3 spans 13 amino acids. Deletions cut 4 bases from V and 7 bases from J, with 11 bases between. CDR1 is SGHDT and CDR2 is YYEEEE in the germline V gene. The CDR3 reads CASSPGRIGELFF. The CDR3 nucleotides read TGTGCCAGCAGCCCTGGTCGTATCGGGGAGCTGTTTTTT.

V is TRBV6-6 and J is TRBJ2-2; D is undetermined. Per germline, CDR1 MNHNY and CDR2 SVGAGI (reference sequence). The CDR3 has 14 amino acids. V gave up 6 bases and J gave up 3 bases, with 11 bases separating them. The CDR3, as DNA: TGTGCCAGCAGCCTACGGATGGACACCGGGGAGCTGTTTTTT. Translated, it gives CASSLRMDTGELFF.

The rearrangement joins TRBV6-5 to TRBJ2-6, with a possible D match to TRBD1 (5 bases). The germline V gene encodes CDR1 MNHEY and CDR2 SVGAGI. The CDR3 length is 15 residues. Trimming stripped 6 bases from V and 0 bases from J, with 9 bases between. The CDR3, as DNA: TGTGCCAGCAGAAAAACAGGCTCTGGGGCCAACGTCCTGACTTTC. This sequence encodes CASRKTGSGANVLTF.

A single count supports this clone. The chain couples TRBV9 to TRBJ2-3; 7 bases agree with TRBD1. The CDR3 length is 15 residues. J gave up 1 base and V 3 bases, and 5 bases lay outside the gene matches. Germline V CDR1 and CDR2: SGDLS, YYNGEE. The CDR3, as DNA: TGTGCCAGCAGCGAGACAGGGTTTGGCACAGATACGCAGTATTTT. Its protein product is CASSETGFGTDTQYF. The entire variable domain, with the rest obtained from reference TRBV9 and TRBJ2-3, is as follows: DSGVTQTPKHLITATGQRVTLRCSPRSGDLSVYWYQQSLDQGLQFLIQYYNGEERAKGNILERFSAQQFPDLHSELNLSSLELGDSALYFCASSETGFGTDTQYFGPGTRLTVL.

The chain has TRBV2 and TRBJ2-7; TRBD1 agrees at 9 bases. V shed 7 bases and J 3 bases; nucleotides not matched to a gene: 10. In germline, CDR1 is SNHLY, CDR2 FYNNEI. This CDR3 is built from 15 residues. The CDR3 region has the DNA TGTGCCAGCACCCCAACAGGGGACAGGGACTACGAGCAGTACTTC. Amino acid sequence: CASTPTGDRDYEQYF.

The chain uses TRBV7-2 and TRBJ1-1; the match to TRBD1 covers 7 bases. The CDR3 runs to 15 residues. CDR1 and CDR2 (germline): SGHTA, FQGNSA. V trimming: 6 bases; J trimming: 0 bases; junction bases outside the gene matches: 7. CDR3 sequence: CASRRQGGVNTEAFF. Written as DNA, the CDR3 is TGTGCCAGCAGAAGACAGGGTGGGGTGAACACTGAAGCTTTCTTT.